This TCR beta chain emerged from a study of vaccination and CD4 T cells after COVID-19. Turning to the study itself: Each enrolled participant received a two-dose regimen of either BNT162b2 or mRNA-1273 vaccine.

The treatment: roughly ten-day PBMC culture with coronavirus spike peptide pools or control peptides (ViraFEST assay). Sequencing of the DNA from cultured CD4+ T cells was carried out with the Oncomine TCR Beta short-read assay. TCRdb independently ran MiXCR on the PCR reads; one entry per CDR3 protein. The table records roughly 7,500 distinct CDR3 sequences, 40% to 55% of them present only once. Concerning this clonotype: Its antigen is as yet unknown.

V lost 5 bases to trimming and J lost 6 bases; unmatched junction nucleotides: 13. This CDR3 is 16 amino acids long. Germline loops: CDR1 SGHTA, CDR2 FQGNSA. Sequencing was done on a sample of CD4+ T cells from blood, cultured in vitro. The sequence was obtained from a human donor who had recovered from COVID-19. V and J are TRBV7-2 and TRBJ2-7; 10 nucleotides line up with TRBD2. This CDR3 is CASSPQSSGRITEQYF. The CDR3 DNA sequence: TGTGCCAGCAGCCCACAGTCTAGCGGGAGAATAACCGAGCAGTACTTC.